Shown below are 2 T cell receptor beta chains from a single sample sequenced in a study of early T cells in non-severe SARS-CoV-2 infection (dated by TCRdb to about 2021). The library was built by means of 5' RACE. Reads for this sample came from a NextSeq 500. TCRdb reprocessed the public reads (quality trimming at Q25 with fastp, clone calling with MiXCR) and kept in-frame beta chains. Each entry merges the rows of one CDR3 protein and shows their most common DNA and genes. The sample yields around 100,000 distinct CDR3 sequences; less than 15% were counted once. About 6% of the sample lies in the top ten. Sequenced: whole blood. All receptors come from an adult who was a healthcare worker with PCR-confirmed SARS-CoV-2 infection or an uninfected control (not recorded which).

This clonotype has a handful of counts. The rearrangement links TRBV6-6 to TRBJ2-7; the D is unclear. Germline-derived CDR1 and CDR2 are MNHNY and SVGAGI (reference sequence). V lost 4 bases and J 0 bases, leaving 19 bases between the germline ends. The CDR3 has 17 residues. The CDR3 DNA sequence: TGTGCCAGCAGTTTCCCCGACGGAAGACCTAGCTCCTACGAGCAGTACTTC. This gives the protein CASSFPDGRPSSYEQYF.

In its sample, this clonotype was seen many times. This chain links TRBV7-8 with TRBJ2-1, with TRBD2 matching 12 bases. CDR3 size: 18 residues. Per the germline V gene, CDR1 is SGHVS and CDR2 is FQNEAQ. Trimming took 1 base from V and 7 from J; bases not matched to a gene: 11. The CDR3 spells CASSLGLAGGPGRNEQFF. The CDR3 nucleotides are TGTGCCAGCAGCTTAGGCCTAGCGGGAGGGCCCGGGAGGAATGAGCAGTTCTTC.